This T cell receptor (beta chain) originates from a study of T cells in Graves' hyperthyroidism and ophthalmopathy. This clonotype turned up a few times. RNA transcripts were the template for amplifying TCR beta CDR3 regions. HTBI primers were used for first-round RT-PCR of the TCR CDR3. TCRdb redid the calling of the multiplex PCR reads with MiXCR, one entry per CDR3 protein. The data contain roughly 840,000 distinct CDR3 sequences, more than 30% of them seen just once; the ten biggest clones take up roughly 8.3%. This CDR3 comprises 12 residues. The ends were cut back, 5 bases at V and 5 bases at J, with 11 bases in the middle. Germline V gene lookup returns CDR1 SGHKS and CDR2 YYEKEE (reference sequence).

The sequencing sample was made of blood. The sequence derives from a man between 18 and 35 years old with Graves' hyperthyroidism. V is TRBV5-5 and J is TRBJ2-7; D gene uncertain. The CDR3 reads CASSPRSDEQYF. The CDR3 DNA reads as TGTGCCAGCAGTCCCCGGTCCGACGAGCAGTACTTC.